The clone carrying this TCR beta chain came up once. The protocol was immunoSEQ multiplex PCR, while the TCRdb copy is restricted to in-frame clones and leaves out a portion. Of 70,000 to 90,000 clones listed, over 70% were seen once; the top ten hold under 7%. The data derive from a study of OX40 agonist ivuxolimab in advanced cancers. Across the study: Patients with prior anti-PD-1, anti-PD-L1 or anti-CTLA-4 therapy were eligible; 40% to 45% had some.

The V end was cut by 7 bases, the J end by 7 bases, with 23 bases between. Germline loops: CDR1 SQVTM, CDR2 ANQGSEA. This CDR3 spans 15 amino acids. Here the sequenced sample was CD4+ or CD8+ T cells sorted from blood, taken in a trial of the OX40 agonist ivuxolimab. This rearrangement joins TRBV29-1 to TRBJ2-1, with D possibly being TRBD2 (7 bases). This clonotype was obtained from an adult with an advanced solid tumor such as melanoma, head and neck, liver or kidney cancer. CDR3 nucleotides: TGCAGCGCCCGCTCTGGGGGGGGCGCGAAAAATGAGCAGTTCTTC. It yields the protein CSARSGGGAKNEQFF.